Sequencing of this T cell receptor (beta chain) was carried out in a study of blood T cell repertoires in COVID-19. Original methodology: Amplifying reference gene primers gave estimates of nucleated cell counts. Assay: immunoSEQ multiplex PCR; the TCRdb copy retains only in-frame clones and omits some. V and J calls and clone size are given by that table; D and trimming were obtained from the DNA. The sample carries more than 95,000 clones, roughly 85% recorded once. This clone was recorded a few times. The origin of this receptor is a man aged 25 to 40 with acute or convalescent COVID-19. Sequencing was performed on peripheral blood.

This chain's CDR3 is CASSTLSRGGTEAFF. CDR3 coding DNA: TGTGCCAGTAGTACTCTTTCCAGAGGTGGGACTGAAGCTTTCTTT. This chain connects TRBV19 to TRBJ1-1; D call uncertain. The V and J ends lost 4 bases and 5 bases respectively, with 17 bases between them. Germline assignment: CDR1 LNHDA and CDR2 SQIVND (reference sequence). CDR3 length equals 15 residues.